This TCR beta chain is drawn from a study of PD-1 blockade in classical Hodgkin lymphoma. Whole-study context: It was nivolumab at 3 mg/kg, given intravenously every 2 weeks, that patients received. Regarding the study as a whole: Exclusion applied to patients who initiated nivolumab less than 1 year following ASCT. For complete responders, baseline diversity was comparable to that of newly diagnosed patients.

Profiled with immunoSEQ multiplex PCR; TCRdb holds only in-frame clones, not every one. The profile shows 20,000 or so clones, less than 90% of them singletons. This clone was found once. As yet, its antigen is unknown. With 4 bases clipped from V and 8 bases from J, the junction kept 5 bases outside the gene matches. CDR1 and CDR2 from the germline V gene are MNHNS and SASEGT. CDR3 length: 15 residues. The time point: cycle 4 day 1 (C4D1), after less than 7 weeks of nivolumab. Each patient experienced a relapse that followed autologous stem cell transplantation, and brentuximab vedotin exposure varied. Magnetic depletion of unwanted cells isolated CD4+ T cells from thawed PBMCs.

The clonotype was recovered from a human donor with classical Hodgkin lymphoma. This sequence joins TRBV6-1 and TRBJ2-3, with 14 bases identical to TRBD2. Specimen: CD4+ T cells from blood, collected before the fourth cycle of nivolumab. Written as DNA, the CDR3 is TGTGCCAGCAGTGCGGGGACTAGCGGGAGTTCTACGCAGTATTTT. It specifies CASSAGTSGSSTQYF.